These 13 T cell receptor beta chains share one sample of origin, sequenced in a study of blood T cells in healthy people across ages. Combining a sample-barcoded 5' primer with a J-beta primer mix, a second PCR ran for 7 to 11 cycles. Each CDR3 protein is one row after TCRdb ran MiXCR on the 5' RACE reads. The table records 650,000 to 800,000 distinct CDR3 sequences, around 50% of them present only once. Sequencing was carried out using blood. These receptors were obtained from a woman aged 80 or over in good health.

The chain employs TRBV7-2 and TRBJ2-1; 9 nucleotides agree with TRBD2. This CDR3 comprises 16 residues. The V gene end was trimmed by 6 bases and the J gene end by 2 bases; junction bases not matched to a gene: 8. CDR1 SGHTA and CDR2 FQGNSA come from the germline V gene. CDR3 in amino acids: CASSHSLAGAYNEQFF. The CDR3 region has the DNA TGTGCCAGCAGTCATTCTTTAGCGGGGGCCTACAATGAGCAGTTCTTC.

This chain joins TRBV6-6 and TRBJ2-3; D unresolved. Between the trimmed V and J ends, which lost 7 bases and 2 bases, there was a span of 13 bases. The CDR3 covers 14 residues. Germline CDR1 MNHNY, CDR2 SVGAGI (reference sequence). The CDR3 protein is CASIFSLTTDTQYF. CDR3 sequence (DNA): TGTGCCAGCATCTTTAGTCTAACCACAGATACGCAGTATTTT.

The gene calls are TRBV10-3 and TRBJ1-2, with 9 positions matching TRBD1. This CDR3 contains 13 residues. The germline V gene encodes CDR1 ENHRY and CDR2 SYGVKD. The V and J ends lost 10 bases and 2 bases, in that order; junction bases with no gene match: 5. For the CDR3, the DNA is TGTGCCACCGAGGGGACAGGGAACTATGGCTACACCTTC. This translates into CATEGTGNYGYTF.

With regard to this clonotype: A read error may produce the germline difference seen at one junction end. This chain links TRBV11-2 with TRBJ2-1; 10 bases are shared with TRBD2. Near its end, the DNA agrees better with TRBJ2-7, so the J call may be wrong. The CDR3 has 15 amino acids. Germline loops: CDR1 SGHAT, CDR2 FQNNGV. The CDR3 bases are TGTGCCGGCAGGGACCTAGCGGGAGTGGTTAATGAGCAGTACTTC. It codes for CAGRDLAGVVNEQYF.

V and J are TRBV3-1 and TRBJ2-7, with 10 bases that match TRBD2. The CDR3 totals 13 residues. CDR1 is LGHDT and CDR2 is YNNKEL in the germline V gene (reference sequence). V shed 7 bases, J shed 6 bases, and the junction held 6 bases outside the gene matches. CDR3 sequence reads: CASTPSGGVEQYF. The CDR3 DNA is TGTGCCAGCACGCCTAGCGGGGGAGTCGAGCAGTACTTC.

The table lists this clonotype with a few counts. The chain employs TRBV2 and TRBJ2-5; a possible D gene is TRBD2 (6 bases). The J call may be incorrect, as the DNA end agrees better with TRBJ2-7. From germline, CDR1 is SNHLY and CDR2 FYNNEI. The CDR3 runs to 14 residues. CDR3 nucleotide sequence: TGTGCCAGCAGTGAAGCCCTTCGGGGGTGCGAGCAGTACTTC. It translates to CASSEALRGCEQYF.

Concerning this clonotype itself: A clone one base away is much larger, so this may be a read error. The chain employs TRBV20-1 and TRBJ1-2, with a tentative D call TRBD1 (6 bases). Germline V lookup: CDR1 DFQATT, CDR2 SNEGSKA (reference sequence). The CDR3 is 13 amino acids. The CDR3 nucleotides are TGCAATGCTAGAGGGGGGGATACTCGTGGCTACACCTTC. Protein sequence: CNARGGDTRGYTF.

The chain joins TRBV4-1 to TRBJ2-5; perhaps TRBD1 as D (5 bases). The V gene lost 4 bases and the J gene lost 3 bases, with 15 bases spanning the gap. From germline, CDR1 is MGHRA and CDR2 YSYEKL. The CDR3 is made up of 15 amino acids. CDR3 coding DNA: TGCGCCAGCAGCCGACTTGGGGCAAGAGAAGAGACCCAGTACTTC. Amino acids: CASSRLGAREETQYF.

Details on this clonotype: A much larger clone differs from this one at a single base, so this may be a read error. The J gene is TRBJ2-4, the V gene TRBV10-3; 7 nucleotides agree with TRBD2. This CDR3 is built from 16 residues. Per the germline V gene, CDR1 is ENHRY and CDR2 is SYGVKD. V lost 5 bases and J lost 13; bases outside the gene matches: 20. In nucleotides, the CDR3 is TGTGCCATCAGTCCCAGAGCTGTTAATGGGAGGGATGAGCAGTACTTC. This codes for CAISPRAVNGRDEQYF.

V is TRBV4-2 and J is TRBJ1-1; 9 bases match TRBD1. This CDR3 comprises 15 residues. The germline V gene has CDR1 LGHNA and CDR2 YNFKEQ. The V and J ends lost 6 bases and 3 bases, in that order; junction bases with no gene match: 8. In DNA form, the CDR3 reads TGTGCCAGCAGTCGGGGACAGGGTCTCGACACTGAAGCTTTCTTT. Translation gives CASSRGQGLDTEAFF.

The rearrangement joins TRBV29-1 to TRBJ2-7, with 7 bases aligning to TRBD2. With 7 bases clipped from V and 7 bases from J, the junction kept 13 bases outside the gene matches. The germline V gene encodes CDR1 SQVTM and CDR2 ANQGSEA. The CDR3 is made up of 13 amino acids. CDR3 nucleotide sequence: TGCAGCGCCGGACTAGTGGGTGACAATGAGCAGTACTTC. It encodes CSAGLVGDNEQYF.

Concerning this clonotype itself: This may come from a read error, since a much larger clone is one base off. The CDR3, as DNA: TGTGCCAGCAGGGACTGGGGCGAGCAGTACTTC. Amino acid sequence: CASRDWGEQYF. The V call is TRBV2, the J call TRBJ2-4; possibly TRBD2 for D (5 bases). The J call is doubtful: the DNA matches TRBJ2-7 better. Per the germline V gene, CDR1 is SNHLY and CDR2 is FYNNEI. The CDR3 is made up of 11 amino acids.

The chain employs TRBV7-2 and TRBJ1-5; D not certain. The CDR3 is 13 residues long. The germline V gene encodes CDR1 SGHTA and CDR2 FQGNSA. Trimming removed 5 bases from V and 3 bases from J, with 8 bases in between. Written as DNA, the CDR3 is TGTGCCAGCAGCCCCGTTTTCAATCAGCCCCAGCATTTT. Protein: CASSPVFNQPQHF.